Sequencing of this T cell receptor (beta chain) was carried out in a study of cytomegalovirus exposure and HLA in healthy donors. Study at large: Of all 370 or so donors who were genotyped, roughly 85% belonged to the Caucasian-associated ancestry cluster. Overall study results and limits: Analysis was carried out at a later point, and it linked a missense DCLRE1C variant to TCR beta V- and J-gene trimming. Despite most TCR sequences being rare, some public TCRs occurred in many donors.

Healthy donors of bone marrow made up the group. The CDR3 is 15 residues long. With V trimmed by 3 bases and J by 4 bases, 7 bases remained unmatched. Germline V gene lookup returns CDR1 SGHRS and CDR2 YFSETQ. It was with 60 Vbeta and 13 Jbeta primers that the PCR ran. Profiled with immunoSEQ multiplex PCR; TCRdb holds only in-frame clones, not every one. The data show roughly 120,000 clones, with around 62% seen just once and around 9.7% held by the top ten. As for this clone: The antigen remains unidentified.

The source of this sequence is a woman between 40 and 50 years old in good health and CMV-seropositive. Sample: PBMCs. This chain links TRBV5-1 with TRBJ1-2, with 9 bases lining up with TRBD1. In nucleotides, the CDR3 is TGCGCCAGCAGCTCATGGACAGGGGTCTCCTATGGCTACACCTTC. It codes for CASSSWTGVSYGYTF.